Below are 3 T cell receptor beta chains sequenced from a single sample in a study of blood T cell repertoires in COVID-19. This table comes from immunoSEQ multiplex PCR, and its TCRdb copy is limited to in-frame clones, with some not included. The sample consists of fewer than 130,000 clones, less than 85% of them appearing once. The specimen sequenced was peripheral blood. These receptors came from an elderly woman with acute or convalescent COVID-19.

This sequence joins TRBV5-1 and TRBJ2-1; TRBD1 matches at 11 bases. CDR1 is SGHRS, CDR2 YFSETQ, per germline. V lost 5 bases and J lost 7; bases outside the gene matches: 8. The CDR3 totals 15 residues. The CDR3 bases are TGCGCCAGCAGGGGACAGGGGGGAAAAGTGAATGAGCAGTTCTTC. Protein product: CASRGQGGKVNEQFF.

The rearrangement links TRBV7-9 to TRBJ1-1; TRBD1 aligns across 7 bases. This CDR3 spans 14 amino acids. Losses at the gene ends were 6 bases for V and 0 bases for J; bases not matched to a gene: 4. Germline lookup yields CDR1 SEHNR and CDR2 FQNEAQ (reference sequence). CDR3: CASSWGQMNTEAFF. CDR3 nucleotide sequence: TGTGCCAGCAGTTGGGGACAGATGAACACTGAAGCTTTCTTT. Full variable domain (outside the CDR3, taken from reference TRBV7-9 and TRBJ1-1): DTGVSQNPRHKITKRGQNVTFRCDPISEHNRLYWYRQTLGQGPEFLTYFQNEAQLEKSRLLSDRFSAERPKGSFSTLEIQRTEQGDSAMYLCASSWGQMNTEAFFGQGTRLTVV.

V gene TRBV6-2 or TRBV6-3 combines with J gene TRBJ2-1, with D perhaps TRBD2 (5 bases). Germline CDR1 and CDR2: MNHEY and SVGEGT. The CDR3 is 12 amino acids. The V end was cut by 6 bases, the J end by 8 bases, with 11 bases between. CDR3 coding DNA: TGTGCCAGCAGCGAGGGTTTGCATGAGCAGTTCTTC. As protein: CASSEGLHEQFF.